These T cell receptor beta chains were read from a single sample in a study of cytomegalovirus exposure and HLA in healthy donors. Profiled with immunoSEQ multiplex PCR; TCRdb holds only in-frame clones, not every one. The table records approximately 190,000 clones, 82% of them present only once. The sequencing sample was made of PBMCs. The receptor source for this set is a boy aged 2 to 9 in good health and CMV-seronegative. Both conserved end residues are part of each CDR3. Fields, in order: J gene, V gene, clone size, D gene, CDR3 DNA, CDR3 protein. D genes are given only for firm matches. Clone size is given for some rows only: seen once, a few or many times, or a class if the clone is expanded.

J: TRBJ1-4; V: TRBV7-9; size: -; D: TRBD1; DNA: TGTGCCAGCAGCTCCCGGGACAGACATGAAAAACTGTTTTTT; CDR3: CASSSRDRHEKLFF
J: TRBJ1-4; V: TRBV27; size: few; D: TRBD1; DNA: TGTGCCAGCAGTGGACGTGGGACAGGTACTGAAAAACTGTTTTTT; CDR3: CASSGRGTGTEKLFF
J: TRBJ2-7; V: TRBV11-2; size: -; D: TRBD2; DNA: TGTGCCAGCAGCCCGGGGGGCTACGAGCAGTACTTC; CDR3: CASSPGGYEQYF
J: TRBJ1-6; V: TRBV2; size: -; D: TRBD1; DNA: TGTGCCAGCGGGACAGGGGATTCACCCCTCCACTTT; CDR3: CASGTGDSPLHF
J: TRBJ2-7; V: TRBV27; size: -; D: TRBD1; DNA: TGTGCCAGCAGAACTAGACAGGGTGCCTACGAGCAGTACTTC; CDR3: CASRTRQGAYEQYF
J: TRBJ2-5; V: TRBV7-2; size: -; D: TRBD2; DNA: TGTGCCAGCAGCTTGGGGCCGGGAGGGACCCAGTACTTC; CDR3: CASSLGPGGTQYF
J: TRBJ1-1; V: TRBV15; size: -; D: -; DNA: TGTGCCACCAGCAGAGACGCCGTGACTACTGAAGCTTTCTTT; CDR3: CATSRDAVTTEAFF
J: TRBJ2-1; V: TRBV9; size: -; D: -; DNA: TGTGCCAGCCTTTGGCAGTTCTTC; CDR3: CASLWQFF
J: TRBJ2-7; V: TRBV6-1; size: -; D: TRBD1; DNA: TGTGCCAGCGCTTTAGGGACAGGCCTCTACGAGCAGTACTTC; CDR3: CASALGTGLYEQYF
J: TRBJ2-7; V: TRBV6-6; size: -; D: TRBD1; DNA: TGTGCCAGCAACTACCTGGACAGGGGGTCCTACGAGCAGTACTTC; CDR3: CASNYLDRGSYEQYF
J: TRBJ2-5; V: TRBV7-9; size: -; D: TRBD1; DNA: TGTGCCAGCAGCTTAGCGACAGGGGGCGCAGCAGGGGAGACCCAGTACTTC; CDR3: CASSLATGGAAGETQYF
J: TRBJ1-2; V: TRBV4-1; size: -; D: -; DNA: TGCGCCAGCGGGGCCTTGGGCTATGGCTACACCTTC; CDR3: CASGALGYGYTF
J: TRBJ2-2; V: TRBV27; size: -; D: TRBD2; DNA: TGTGCCAGCAGACGGCAGGGAGGGTACACCGGGGAGCTGTTTTTT; CDR3: CASRRQGGYTGELFF
J: TRBJ2-5; V: TRBV7-9; size: few; D: -; DNA: TGTGCCAGCAGCTTAGGCGGGGGCCCTCAAGAGACCCAGTACTTC; CDR3: CASSLGGGPQETQYF
J: TRBJ2-2; V: TRBV4-2; size: -; D: TRBD2; DNA: TGTGCCAGCAGCCAAGGACTAGCGGGAGTCACCGGGGAGCTGTTTTTT; CDR3: CASSQGLAGVTGELFF
J: TRBJ2-7; V: TRBV18; size: few; D: TRBD1; DNA: TGTGCCAGCTCACCACCGGAGGGACAGGGAATTTACGAGCAGTACTTC; CDR3: CASSPPEGQGIYEQYF
J: TRBJ1-1; V: TRBV5-1; size: -; D: -; DNA: TGCGCCAGCAGCTTGGCCGGGGGAGCGAACACTGAAGCTTTCTTT; CDR3: CASSLAGGANTEAFF
J: TRBJ1-4; V: TRBV5-4; size: -; D: -; DNA: TGTGCCAGCAGCCGTAGACATGATGAAAAACTGTTTTTT; CDR3: CASSRRHDEKLFF
J: TRBJ2-6; V: TRBV4-3; size: few; D: TRBD2; DNA: TGCGCCAGCAGCCAATCCTCGGGACTAGCGGTGGACTCTGGGGCCAACGTCCTGACTTTC; CDR3: CASSQSSGLAVDSGANVLTF
J: TRBJ2-7; V: TRBV6-5; size: -; D: TRBD1; DNA: TGTGCCTGTTCGACAGGGGGCGGCGAGCAGTACTTC; CDR3: CACSTGGGEQYF
J: TRBJ2-7; V: TRBV5-1; size: -; D: -; DNA: TGCGCCAACAGCTTGGAAGGACACGACTACGAGCAGTACTTC; CDR3: CANSLEGHDYEQYF
J: TRBJ1-2; V: TRBV7-9; size: -; D: -; DNA: TGTGCCAGCAGCCAGAACTACACCTTC; CDR3: CASSQNYTF
J: TRBJ1-1; V: TRBV5-4; size: -; D: -; DNA: TGTGCCAGCAGCGAGGAGTGGGACACTGAAGCTTTCTTT; CDR3: CASSEEWDTEAFF
J: TRBJ2-3; V: TRBV7-3; size: -; D: TRBD2; DNA: TGTGCCAGCAGCTTATATTCTAGCGGGGTCCTACCCACAGATACGCAGTATTTT; CDR3: CASSLYSSGVLPTDTQYF
J: TRBJ2-4; V: TRBV2; size: -; D: TRBD2; DNA: TGTGCCAGCAGTGCCTCGGGGGGGAACATTCAGTACTTC; CDR3: CASSASGGNIQYF
J: TRBJ1-1; V: TRBV6-6; size: -; D: -; DNA: TGTGCCAGCAGTTACGGCAGGGGTCGCGCTGAAGCTTTCTTT; CDR3: CASSYGRGRAEAFF
J: TRBJ1-2; V: TRBV6-5; size: -; D: -; DNA: TGTGCCAGCAGTCGGCAGGGCAGAGGTGGCTACACCTTC; CDR3: CASSRQGRGGYTF
J: TRBJ2-7; V: TRBV19; size: -; D: -; DNA: TGTGCCACTACAGGTGCTTCCTCCTACGAGCAGTACTTC; CDR3: CATTGASSYEQYF
J: TRBJ1-4; V: TRBV5-6; size: -; D: -; DNA: TGTGCCAGCAGCCCCGGGGGTGTTAATGAAAAACTGTTTTTT; CDR3: CASSPGGVNEKLFF
J: TRBJ1-1; V: TRBV6-6; size: few; D: TRBD1; DNA: TGTGCCAGCAGTCTCAACAGGGGGATCACTGAAGCTTTCTTT; CDR3: CASSLNRGITEAFF
J: TRBJ2-5; V: TRBV30; size: -; D: -; DNA: TGTGCCTGGAAACGTCAGGCTCTAGAGACCCAGTACTTC; CDR3: CAWKRQALETQYF
J: TRBJ2-3; V: TRBV5-1; size: once; D: -; DNA: TGCGCCAGCAGCCTGGGGGCAAATCACCCCTCGGCAGATACGCAGTATTTT; CDR3: CASSLGANHPSADTQYF
J: TRBJ1-5; V: TRBV7-8; size: -; D: TRBD1; DNA: TGTGCCAGCAGCTTCAGGGGGGCAGGTAATCAGCCCCAGCATTTT; CDR3: CASSFRGAGNQPQHF
J: TRBJ1-2; V: TRBV18; size: once; D: -; DNA: TGTGCCAGCTCACCAGAAGGGGCTAACTATGGCTACACCTTC; CDR3: CASSPEGANYGYTF
J: TRBJ2-1; V: TRBV14; size: few; D: TRBD1; DNA: TGTGCCAGCAGCCTTATGGGACAGGGGGCTTGGAATGAGCAGTTCTTC; CDR3: CASSLMGQGAWNEQFF
J: TRBJ1-1; V: TRBV29-1; size: -; D: -; DNA: TGCAGCGTTGAACAGGTGATGAACACTGAAGCTTTCTTT; CDR3: CSVEQVMNTEAFF
J: TRBJ2-1; V: TRBV7-9; size: -; D: TRBD2; DNA: TGTGCCAGCAGCTTCCCGACTAGCGGGGAAGGTTACAATGAGCAGTTCTTC; CDR3: CASSFPTSGEGYNEQFF
J: TRBJ1-4; V: TRBV7-8; size: few; D: TRBD1; DNA: TGTGCCAGCAGCTTGACAGGGGGCGCGGTAAAACTGTTTTTT; CDR3: CASSLTGGAVKLFF
J: TRBJ2-2; V: TRBV2; size: -; D: -; DNA: TGTGCCAGCAGCTACGGACAGAACACCGGGGAGCTGTTTTTT; CDR3: CASSYGQNTGELFF
J: TRBJ2-3; V: TRBV5-1; size: -; D: -; DNA: TGCGCCAGCAGCTTGGACAGCGGTGGCACAGATACGCAGTATTTT; CDR3: CASSLDSGGTDTQYF
J: TRBJ1-6; V: TRBV2; size: -; D: -; DNA: TGTGCCAGCAGTCCTCAGGGGCGGTCACCCCTCCACTTT; CDR3: CASSPQGRSPLHF
J: TRBJ2-3; V: TRBV7-9; size: -; D: -; DNA: TGTGCCAGCAGCAGGCTCGGCGGGGTCACAGATACGCAGTATTTT; CDR3: CASSRLGGVTDTQYF
J: TRBJ2-2; V: TRBV6-1; size: -; D: -; DNA: TGTGCCGGGGGGGGGACAGGAAACACCGGGGAGCTGTTTTTT; CDR3: CAGGGTGNTGELFF
J: TRBJ1-1; V: TRBV7-2; size: -; D: -; DNA: TGTGCCAGCAGCCCGCCCGCGGCGGTCACTGAAGCTTTCTTT; CDR3: CASSPPAAVTEAFF
J: TRBJ1-2; V: TRBV6-1; size: -; D: -; DNA: TGTGCCAGCAGTGAATTTTCAGGTCCTAACTATGGCTACACCTTC; CDR3: CASSEFSGPNYGYTF
J: TRBJ1-1; V: TRBV10-3; size: -; D: -; DNA: TGTGCCATCAGTGACGGACAGCCCAACACTGAAGCTTTCTTT; CDR3: CAISDGQPNTEAFF
J: TRBJ2-1; V: TRBV5-1; size: -; D: TRBD1; DNA: TGCGCCAGCAGCTTGGGACAGGGAACCTACAATGAGCAGTTCTTC; CDR3: CASSLGQGTYNEQFF